Sequencing of this T cell receptor beta chain was carried out in a study of human T cells and chemical hapten exposure. Study findings and constraints: In comparison with controls, expanded TCRs gave rise to a significantly larger number of large CDR3 similarity clusters.

With respect to this clonotype: Its antigen is as yet unknown.

The CDR3 spans 15 residues. V dropped 3 bases and J dropped 8 bases, with 16 bases sitting between them. Each CDR3 protein gets one entry after TCRdb re-called the RACE reads with MiXCR. Among some 82,000 distinct CDR3 sequences listed, around 10% were seen once. Time point: patch test 1, 2 weeks after DPC sensitization. Specified treatment: therapeutic diphenylcyclopropenone sensitization with weekly scalp DPC. The TCR sequence derives from a woman between 45 and 60 years old with alopecia areata. Some clones in this sample may be carry-over from other donors' samples. The material was whole blood, obtained in connection with sensitization to the hapten diphenylcyclopropenone (DPC). The rearrangement joins TRBV12-3 or TRBV12-4 to TRBJ1-4; possible D gene TRBD1, 6 bases. The CDR3 DNA reads TGTGCCAGCAGTTTGCGGCAGGGGAGGGAAGAAAAACTGTTTTTT. The encoded protein is CASSLRQGREEKLFF.